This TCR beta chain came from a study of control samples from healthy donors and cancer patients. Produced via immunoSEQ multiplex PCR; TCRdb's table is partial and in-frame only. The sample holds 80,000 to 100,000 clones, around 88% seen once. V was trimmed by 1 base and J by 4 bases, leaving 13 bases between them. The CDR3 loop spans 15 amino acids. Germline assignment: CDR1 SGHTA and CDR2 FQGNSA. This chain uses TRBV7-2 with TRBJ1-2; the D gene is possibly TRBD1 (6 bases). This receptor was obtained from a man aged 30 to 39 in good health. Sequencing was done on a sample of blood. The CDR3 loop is CASSLGGQGVYGYTF. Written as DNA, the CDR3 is TGTGCCAGCAGCTTAGGGGGACAAGGGGTCTATGGCTACACCTTC.